This T cell receptor beta chain originates from a study of neoadjuvant nivolumab and ipilimumab in lung cancer. Study-level points and caveats: Compared with tumor-adjacent uninvolved lung, resected tumors showed greater richness and clonality.

As for this clone: Its antigen is not identified.

Only in-frame clones appear in the TCRdb table, and some are missing; sequencing was by immunoSEQ multiplex PCR. The data contain roughly 45,000 clones, around 89% of them seen just once; the ten biggest clones take up over 3.5%. Trimming shortened V by 3 bases and J by 0 bases, and 15 bases separated the two germline ends. The CDR3 has 16 residues. CDR1 is KGHSH and CDR2 is LQKENI in the germline V gene. The sequenced sample was blood, obtained before neoadjuvant nivolumab, alone or with ipilimumab. This sequence originates from an adult with non-small cell lung cancer. Some clones in this sample may be carry-over from other donors' samples. The chain has TRBV18 and TRBJ2-7, with D perhaps matching TRBD1 or TRBD2 (5 bases each). CDR3 region: CASSPMTGRDSYEQYF. The CDR3 DNA reads TGTGCCAGCTCACCTATGACGGGACGGGACTCCTACGAGCAGTACTTC.